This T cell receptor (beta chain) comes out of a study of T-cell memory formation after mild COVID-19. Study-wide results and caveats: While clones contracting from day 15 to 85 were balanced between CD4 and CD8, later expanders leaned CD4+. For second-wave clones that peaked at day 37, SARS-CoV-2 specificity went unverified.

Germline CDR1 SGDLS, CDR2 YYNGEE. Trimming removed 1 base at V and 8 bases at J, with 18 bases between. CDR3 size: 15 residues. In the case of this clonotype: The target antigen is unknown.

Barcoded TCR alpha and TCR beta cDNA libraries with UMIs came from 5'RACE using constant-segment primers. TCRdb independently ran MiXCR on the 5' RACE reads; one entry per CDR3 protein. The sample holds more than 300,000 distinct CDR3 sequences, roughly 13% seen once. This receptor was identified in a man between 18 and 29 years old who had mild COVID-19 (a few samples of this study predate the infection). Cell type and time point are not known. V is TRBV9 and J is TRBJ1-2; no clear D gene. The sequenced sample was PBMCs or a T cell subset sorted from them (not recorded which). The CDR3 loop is CASSVNMGMDRGYTF. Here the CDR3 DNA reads TGTGCCAGCAGCGTAAACATGGGGATGGATCGCGGCTACACCTTC.